This TCR beta chain came from a study of blood T cell repertoires in COVID-19. Looking at the study overall: Researchers got acute and convalescent COVID-19 samples from the United States, Italy and Spain.

In germline, CDR1 is LNHDA, CDR2 SQIVND (reference sequence). This CDR3 is built from 16 residues. V was pared by 3 bases and J by 0 bases, with 14 bases between. The protocol was immunoSEQ multiplex PCR, while the TCRdb copy is restricted to in-frame clones and leaves out a portion. The sample lists about 170,000 clones, approximately 81% occurring once. Sequencing was done on a sample of peripheral blood. The TCR was taken from a woman older than 75 with active or convalescent COVID-19. This chain links TRBV19 with TRBJ1-1; a possible D gene is TRBD1 (5 bases). CDR3 residues: CASSIETAEMNTEAFF. CDR3 coding DNA: TGTGCCAGTAGTATTGAGACAGCCGAAATGAACACTGAAGCTTTCTTT.